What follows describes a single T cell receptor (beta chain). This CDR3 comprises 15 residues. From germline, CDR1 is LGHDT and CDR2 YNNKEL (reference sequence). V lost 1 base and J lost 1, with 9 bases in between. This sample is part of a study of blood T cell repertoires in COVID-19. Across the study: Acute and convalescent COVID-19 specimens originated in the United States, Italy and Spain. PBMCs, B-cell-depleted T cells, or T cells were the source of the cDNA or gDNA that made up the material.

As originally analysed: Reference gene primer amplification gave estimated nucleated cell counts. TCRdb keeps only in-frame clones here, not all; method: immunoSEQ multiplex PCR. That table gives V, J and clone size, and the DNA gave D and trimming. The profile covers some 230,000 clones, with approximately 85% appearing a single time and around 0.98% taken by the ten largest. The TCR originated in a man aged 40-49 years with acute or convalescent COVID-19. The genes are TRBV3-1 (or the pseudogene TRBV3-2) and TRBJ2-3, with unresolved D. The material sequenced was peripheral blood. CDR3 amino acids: CASSQAAARTDTQYF. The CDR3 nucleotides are TGTGCCAGCAGCCAAGCGGCGGCGCGCACAGATACGCAGTATTTT.